This T cell receptor (beta chain) comes out of a study of OX40 agonist ivuxolimab in advanced cancers. Data came from immunoSEQ multiplex PCR; TCRdb stores just in-frame clones and leaves some out. This table holds about 59,000 clones, 87% found once. Germline CDR1 is SGHTA and CDR2 is FQGNSA. Trimming cost V 5 bases and J 6 bases; bases outside gene matches: 3. The CDR3 is made up of 13 amino acids. The sequence was collected from an adult with an advanced solid tumor such as melanoma, head and neck, liver or kidney cancer. The chain has TRBV7-2 and TRBJ2-1, with 8 bases identical to TRBD2. Material: CD4+ or CD8+ T cells sorted from blood, obtained in a trial of the OX40 agonist ivuxolimab. The CDR3 region has the DNA TGTGCCAGCAGCGCGGGACTAGGCAATGAGCAGTTCTTC. It encodes CASSAGLGNEQFF.